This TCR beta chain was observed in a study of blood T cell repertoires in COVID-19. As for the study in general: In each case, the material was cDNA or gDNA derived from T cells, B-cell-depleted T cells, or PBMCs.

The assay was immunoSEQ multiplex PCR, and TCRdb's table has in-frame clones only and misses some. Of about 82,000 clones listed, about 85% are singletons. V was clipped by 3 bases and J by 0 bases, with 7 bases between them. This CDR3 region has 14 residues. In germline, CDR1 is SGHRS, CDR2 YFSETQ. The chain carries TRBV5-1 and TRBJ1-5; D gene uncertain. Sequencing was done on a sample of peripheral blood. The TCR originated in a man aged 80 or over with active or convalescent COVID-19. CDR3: CASSYDYSNQPQHF. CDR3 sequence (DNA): TGCGCCAGCAGCTATGACTATAGCAATCAGCCCCAGCATTTT.